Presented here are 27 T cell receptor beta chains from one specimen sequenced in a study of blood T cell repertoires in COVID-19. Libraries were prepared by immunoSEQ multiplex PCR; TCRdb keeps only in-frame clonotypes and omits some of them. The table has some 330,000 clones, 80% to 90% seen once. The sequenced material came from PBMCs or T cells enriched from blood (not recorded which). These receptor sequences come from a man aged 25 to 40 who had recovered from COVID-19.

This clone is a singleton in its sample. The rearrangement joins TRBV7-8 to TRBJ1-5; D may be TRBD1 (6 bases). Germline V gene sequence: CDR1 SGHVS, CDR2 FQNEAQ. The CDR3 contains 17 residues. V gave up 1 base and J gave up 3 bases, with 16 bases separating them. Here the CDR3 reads CASSLGHPRGINQPQHF. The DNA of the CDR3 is TGTGCCAGCAGCTTAGGGCACCCCAGGGGCATCAATCAGCCCCAGCATTTT.

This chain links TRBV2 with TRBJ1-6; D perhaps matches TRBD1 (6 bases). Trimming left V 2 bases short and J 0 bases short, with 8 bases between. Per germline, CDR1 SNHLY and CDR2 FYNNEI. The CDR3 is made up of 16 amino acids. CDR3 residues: CASSERTASYNSPLHF. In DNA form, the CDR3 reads TGTGCCAGCAGTGAAAGGACAGCCTCCTATAATTCACCCCTCCACTTT.

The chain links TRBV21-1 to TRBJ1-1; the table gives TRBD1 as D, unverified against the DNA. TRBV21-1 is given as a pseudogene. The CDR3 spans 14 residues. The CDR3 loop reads CASSKGAEETEAFF. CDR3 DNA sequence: TGTGCCAGCAGCAAGGGGGCCGAGGAAACTGAAGCTTTCTTT.

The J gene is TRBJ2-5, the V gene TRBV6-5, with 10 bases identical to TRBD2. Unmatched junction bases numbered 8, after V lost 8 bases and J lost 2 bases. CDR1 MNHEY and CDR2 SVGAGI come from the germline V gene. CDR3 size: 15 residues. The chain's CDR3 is CASGGGLAVQETQYF. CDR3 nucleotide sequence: TGTGCCAGCGGGGGCGGACTAGCGGTTCAAGAGACCCAGTACTTC.

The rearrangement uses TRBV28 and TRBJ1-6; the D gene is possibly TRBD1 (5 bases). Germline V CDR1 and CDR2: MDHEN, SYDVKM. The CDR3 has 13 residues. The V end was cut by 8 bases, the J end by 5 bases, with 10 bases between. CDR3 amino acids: CASLGQNNSPLHF. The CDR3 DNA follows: TGTGCCAGCTTGGGGCAGAATAATTCACCCCTCCACTTT.

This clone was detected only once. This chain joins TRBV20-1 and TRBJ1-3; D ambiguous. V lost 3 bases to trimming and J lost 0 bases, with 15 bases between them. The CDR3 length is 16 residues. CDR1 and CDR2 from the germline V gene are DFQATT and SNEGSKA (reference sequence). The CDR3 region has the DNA TGCAGTGCTAGTGACGCAGGAGGAGTCTCTGGAAACACCATATATTTT. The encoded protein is CSASDAGGVSGNTIYF.

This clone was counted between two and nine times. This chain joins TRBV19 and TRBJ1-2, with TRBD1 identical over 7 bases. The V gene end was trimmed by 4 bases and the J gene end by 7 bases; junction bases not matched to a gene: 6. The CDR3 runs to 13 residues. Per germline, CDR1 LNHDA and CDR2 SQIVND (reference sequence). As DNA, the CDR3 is TGTGCCAGTAGTAGACAGGGATCGGGTGGCTACACCTTC. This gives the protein CASSRQGSGGYTF. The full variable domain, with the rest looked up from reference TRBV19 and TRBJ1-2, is DGGITQSPKYLFRKEGQNVTLSCEQNLNHDAMYWYRQDPGQGLRLIYYSQIVNDFQKGDIAEGYSVSREKKESFPLTVTSAQKNPTAFYLCASSRQGSGGYTFGSGTRLTVV.

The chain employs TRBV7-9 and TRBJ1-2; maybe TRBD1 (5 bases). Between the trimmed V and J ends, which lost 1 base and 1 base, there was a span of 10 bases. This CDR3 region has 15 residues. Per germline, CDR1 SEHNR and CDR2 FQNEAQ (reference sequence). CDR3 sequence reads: CASSLGQNLNYGYTF. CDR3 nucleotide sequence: TGTGCCAGCAGCTTAGGACAGAACCTTAACTATGGCTACACCTTC.

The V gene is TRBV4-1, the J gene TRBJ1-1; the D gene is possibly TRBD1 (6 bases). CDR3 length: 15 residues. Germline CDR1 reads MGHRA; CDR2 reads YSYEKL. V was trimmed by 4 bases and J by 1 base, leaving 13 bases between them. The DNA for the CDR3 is TGCGCCAGCAGCCTCCCCCGGACAGAGAACACTGAAGCTTTCTTT. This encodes CASSLPRTENTEAFF.

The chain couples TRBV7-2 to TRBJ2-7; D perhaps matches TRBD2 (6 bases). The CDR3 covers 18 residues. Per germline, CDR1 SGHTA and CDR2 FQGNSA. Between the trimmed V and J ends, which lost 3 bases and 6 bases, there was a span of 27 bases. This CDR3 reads CASSFLQWRGPAPPEQYF. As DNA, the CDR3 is TGTGCCAGCAGCTTCTTGCAGTGGCGGGGCCCCGCCCCCCCCGAGCAGTACTTC. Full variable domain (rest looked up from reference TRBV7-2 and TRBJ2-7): GAGVSQSPSNKVTEKGKDVELRCDPISGHTALYWYRQSLGQGLEFLIYFQGNSAPDKSGLPSDRFSAERTGGSVSTLTIQRTQQEDSAVYLCASSFLQWRGPAPPEQYFGPGTRLTVT.

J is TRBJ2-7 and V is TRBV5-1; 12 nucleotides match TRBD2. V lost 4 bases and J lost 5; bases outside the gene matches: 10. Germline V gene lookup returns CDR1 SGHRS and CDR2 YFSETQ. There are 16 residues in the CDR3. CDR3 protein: CASSHSTSGRFHEQYF. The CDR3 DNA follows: TGCGCCAGCAGCCATAGTACTAGCGGGAGGTTCCACGAGCAGTACTTC. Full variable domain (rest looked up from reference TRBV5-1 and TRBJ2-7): KAGVTQTPRYLIKTRGQQVTLSCSPISGHRSVSWYQQTPGQGLQFLFEYFSETQRNKGNFPGRFSGRQFSNSRSEMNVSTLELGDSALYLCASSHSTSGRFHEQYFGPGTRLTVT.

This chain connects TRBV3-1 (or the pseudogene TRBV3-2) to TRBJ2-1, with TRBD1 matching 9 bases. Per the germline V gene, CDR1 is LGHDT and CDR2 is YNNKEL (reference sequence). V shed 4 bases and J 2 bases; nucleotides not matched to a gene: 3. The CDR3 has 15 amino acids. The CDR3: CASSLWTGAYNEQFF. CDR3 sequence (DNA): TGTGCCAGCAGCCTGTGGACAGGGGCCTACAATGAGCAGTTCTTC.

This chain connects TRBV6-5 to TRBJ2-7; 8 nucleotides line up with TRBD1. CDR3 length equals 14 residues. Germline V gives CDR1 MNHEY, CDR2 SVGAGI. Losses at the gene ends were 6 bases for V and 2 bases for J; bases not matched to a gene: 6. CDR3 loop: CASSPDRAAYEQYF. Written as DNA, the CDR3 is TGTGCCAGCAGCCCGGACAGGGCCGCCTACGAGCAGTACTTC.

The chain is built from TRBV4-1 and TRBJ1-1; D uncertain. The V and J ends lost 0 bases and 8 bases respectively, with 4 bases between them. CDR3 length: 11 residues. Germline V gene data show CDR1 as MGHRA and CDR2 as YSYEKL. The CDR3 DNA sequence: TGCGCCAGCAGCCAAGACAGGGAAGCTTTCTTT. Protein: CASSQDREAFF.

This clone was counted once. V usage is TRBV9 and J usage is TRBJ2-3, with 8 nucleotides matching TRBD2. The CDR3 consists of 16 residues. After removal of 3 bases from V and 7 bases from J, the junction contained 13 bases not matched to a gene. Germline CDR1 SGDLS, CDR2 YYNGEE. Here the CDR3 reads CASSALTTSGWNTQYF. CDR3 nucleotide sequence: TGTGCCAGCAGCGCTCTAACCACTAGCGGCTGGAATACGCAGTATTTT.

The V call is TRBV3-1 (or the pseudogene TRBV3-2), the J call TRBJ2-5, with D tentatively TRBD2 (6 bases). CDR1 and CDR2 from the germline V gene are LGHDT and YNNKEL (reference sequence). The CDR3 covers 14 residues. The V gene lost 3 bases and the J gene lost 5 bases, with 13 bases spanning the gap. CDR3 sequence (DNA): TGTGCCAGCAGCCAGGGACTGAAAACGGAGACCCAGTACTTC. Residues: CASSQGLKTETQYF.

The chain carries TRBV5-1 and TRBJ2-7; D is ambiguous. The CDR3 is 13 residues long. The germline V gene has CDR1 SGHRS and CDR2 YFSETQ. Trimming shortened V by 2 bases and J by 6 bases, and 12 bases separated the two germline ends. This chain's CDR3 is CASSLTVAGEQYF. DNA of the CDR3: TGCGCCAGCAGCTTAACCGTAGCTGGCGAGCAGTACTTC.

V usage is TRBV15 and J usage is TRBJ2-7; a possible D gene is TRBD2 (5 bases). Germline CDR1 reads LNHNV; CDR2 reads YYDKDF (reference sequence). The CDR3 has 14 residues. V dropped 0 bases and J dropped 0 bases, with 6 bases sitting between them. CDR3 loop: CATSRDGSSYEQYF. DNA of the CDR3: TGTGCCACCAGCAGAGATGGGAGCTCCTACGAGCAGTACTTC.

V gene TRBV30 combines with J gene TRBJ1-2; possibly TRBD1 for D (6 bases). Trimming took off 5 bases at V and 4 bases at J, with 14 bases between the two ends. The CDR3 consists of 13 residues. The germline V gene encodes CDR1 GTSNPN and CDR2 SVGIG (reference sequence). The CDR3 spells CAWFTGLSYGYTF. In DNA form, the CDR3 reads TGTGCCTGGTTTACAGGGTTATCCTATGGCTACACCTTC.

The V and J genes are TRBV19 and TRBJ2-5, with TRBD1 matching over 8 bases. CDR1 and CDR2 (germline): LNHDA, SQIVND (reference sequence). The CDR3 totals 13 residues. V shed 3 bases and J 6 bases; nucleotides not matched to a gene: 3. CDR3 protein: CASSIRGQKTQYF. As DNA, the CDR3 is TGTGCCAGTAGTATCAGGGGGCAAAAGACCCAGTACTTC.

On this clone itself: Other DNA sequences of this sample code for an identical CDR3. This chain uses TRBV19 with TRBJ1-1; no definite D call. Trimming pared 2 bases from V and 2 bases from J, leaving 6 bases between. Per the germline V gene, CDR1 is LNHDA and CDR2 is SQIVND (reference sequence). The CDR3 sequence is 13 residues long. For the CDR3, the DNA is TGTGCCAGTAGTATATCGGTAAACACTGAAGCTTTCTTT. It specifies CASSISVNTEAFF.

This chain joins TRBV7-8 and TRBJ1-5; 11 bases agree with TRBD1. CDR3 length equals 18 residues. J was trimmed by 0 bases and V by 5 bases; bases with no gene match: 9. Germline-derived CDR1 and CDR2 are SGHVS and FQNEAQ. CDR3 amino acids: CASSRAGTGGGSNQPQHF. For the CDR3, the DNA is TGTGCCAGCAGCCGAGCCGGGACAGGGGGGGGTAGCAATCAGCCCCAGCATTTT.

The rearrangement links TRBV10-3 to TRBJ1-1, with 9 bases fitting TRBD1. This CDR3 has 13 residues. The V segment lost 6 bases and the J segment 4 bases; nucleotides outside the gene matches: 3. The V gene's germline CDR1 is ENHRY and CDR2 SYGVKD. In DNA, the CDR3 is TGTGCCATCAGGGACAGGGGAGGCACTGAAGCTTTCTTT. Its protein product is CAIRDRGGTEAFF.

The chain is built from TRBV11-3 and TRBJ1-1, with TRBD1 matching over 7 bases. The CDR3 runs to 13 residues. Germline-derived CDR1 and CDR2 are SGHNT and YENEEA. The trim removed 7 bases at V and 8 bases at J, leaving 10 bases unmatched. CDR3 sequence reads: CASTLRGTEEAFF. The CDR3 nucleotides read TGTGCCAGCACCCTAAGAGGGACAGAAGAAGCTTTCTTT.

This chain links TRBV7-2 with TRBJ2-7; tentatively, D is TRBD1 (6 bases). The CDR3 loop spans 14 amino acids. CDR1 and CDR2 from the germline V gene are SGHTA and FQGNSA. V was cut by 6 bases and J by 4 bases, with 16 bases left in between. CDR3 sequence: CASSIGQQNYEQYF. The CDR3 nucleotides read TGTGCCAGCAGTATAGGACAGCAAAATTACGAGCAGTACTTC.

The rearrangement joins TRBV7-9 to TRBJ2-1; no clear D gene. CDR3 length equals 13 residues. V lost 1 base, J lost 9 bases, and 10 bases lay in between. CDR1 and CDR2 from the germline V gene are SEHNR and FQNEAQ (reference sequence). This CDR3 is CASSLGAPGEQFF. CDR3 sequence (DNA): TGTGCCAGCAGCTTAGGAGCACCCGGTGAGCAGTTCTTC.

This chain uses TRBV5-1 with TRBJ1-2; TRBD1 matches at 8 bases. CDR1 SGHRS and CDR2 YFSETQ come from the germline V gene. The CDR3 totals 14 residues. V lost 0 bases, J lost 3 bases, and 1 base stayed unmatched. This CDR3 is CASSLGTGYYGYTF. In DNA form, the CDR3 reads TGCGCCAGCAGCTTGGGGACAGGGTACTATGGCTACACCTTC.